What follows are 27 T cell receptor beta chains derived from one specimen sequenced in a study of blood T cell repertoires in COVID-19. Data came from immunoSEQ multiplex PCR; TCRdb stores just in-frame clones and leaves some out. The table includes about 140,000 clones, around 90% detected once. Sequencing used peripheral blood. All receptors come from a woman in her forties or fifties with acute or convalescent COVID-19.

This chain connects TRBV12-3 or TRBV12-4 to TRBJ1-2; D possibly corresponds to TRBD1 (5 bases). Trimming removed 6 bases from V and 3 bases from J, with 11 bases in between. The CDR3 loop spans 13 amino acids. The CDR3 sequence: CASSPGGYYGYTF. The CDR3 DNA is TGTGCCAGCAGCCCCGGGGGTTACTATGGCTACACCTTC.

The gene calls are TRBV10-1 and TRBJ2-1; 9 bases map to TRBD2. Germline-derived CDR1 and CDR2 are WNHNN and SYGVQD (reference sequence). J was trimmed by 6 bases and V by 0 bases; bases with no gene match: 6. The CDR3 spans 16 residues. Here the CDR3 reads CASSESGTAGGNEQFF. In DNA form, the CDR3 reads TGCGCCAGCAGTGAGTCCGGGACAGCGGGAGGCAATGAGCAGTTCTTC.

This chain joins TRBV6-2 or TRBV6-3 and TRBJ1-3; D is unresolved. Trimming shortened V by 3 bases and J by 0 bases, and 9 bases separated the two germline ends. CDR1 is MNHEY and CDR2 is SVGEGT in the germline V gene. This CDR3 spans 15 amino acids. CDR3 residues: CASSYVGSSGNTIYF. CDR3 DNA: TGTGCCAGCAGTTATGTGGGGAGCTCTGGAAACACCATATATTTT.

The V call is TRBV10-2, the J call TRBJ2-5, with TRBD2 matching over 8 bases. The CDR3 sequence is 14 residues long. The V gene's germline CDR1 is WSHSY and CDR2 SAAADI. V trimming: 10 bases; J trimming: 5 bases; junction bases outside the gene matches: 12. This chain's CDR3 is CATPGLESGETQYF. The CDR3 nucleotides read TGCGCCACCCCGGGACTAGAGTCGGGCGAGACCCAGTACTTC.

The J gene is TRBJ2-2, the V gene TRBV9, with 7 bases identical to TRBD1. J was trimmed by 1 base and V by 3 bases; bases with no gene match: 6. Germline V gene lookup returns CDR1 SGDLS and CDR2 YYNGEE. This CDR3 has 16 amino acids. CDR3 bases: TGTGCCAGCAGCGGACAGGGTCCTTTGAACACCGGGGAGCTGTTTTTT. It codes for CASSGQGPLNTGELFF.

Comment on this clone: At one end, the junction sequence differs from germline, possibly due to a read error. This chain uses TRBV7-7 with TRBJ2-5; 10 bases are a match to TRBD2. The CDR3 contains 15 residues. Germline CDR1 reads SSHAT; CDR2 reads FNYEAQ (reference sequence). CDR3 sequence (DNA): TGTGCTAGCAGCCCGATGGGTAGCGGGGGGGAGACCCAGTACTTC. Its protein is CASSPMGSGGETQYF.

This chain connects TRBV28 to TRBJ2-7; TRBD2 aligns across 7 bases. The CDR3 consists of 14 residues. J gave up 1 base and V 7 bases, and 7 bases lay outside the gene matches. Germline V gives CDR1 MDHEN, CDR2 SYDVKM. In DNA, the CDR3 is TGTGCCAGCACCTTGGGAGGGCCTTCCTACGAGCAGTACTTC. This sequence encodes CASTLGGPSYEQYF.

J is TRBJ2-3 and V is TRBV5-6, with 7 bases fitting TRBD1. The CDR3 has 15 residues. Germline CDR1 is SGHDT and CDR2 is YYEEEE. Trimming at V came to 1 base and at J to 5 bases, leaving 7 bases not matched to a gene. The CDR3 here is CASSLWQSGGDTQYF. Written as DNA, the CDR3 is TGTGCCAGCAGCTTGTGGCAGTCAGGGGGAGATACGCAGTATTTT.

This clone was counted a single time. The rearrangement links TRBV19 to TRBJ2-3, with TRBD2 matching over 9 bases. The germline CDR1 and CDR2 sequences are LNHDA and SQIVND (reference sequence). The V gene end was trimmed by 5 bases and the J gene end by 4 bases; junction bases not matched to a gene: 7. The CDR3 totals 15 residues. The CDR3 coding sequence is TGTGCCAGTAGTTCTAGCGGGACACGGGCAGATACGCAGTATTTT. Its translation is CASSSSGTRADTQYF.

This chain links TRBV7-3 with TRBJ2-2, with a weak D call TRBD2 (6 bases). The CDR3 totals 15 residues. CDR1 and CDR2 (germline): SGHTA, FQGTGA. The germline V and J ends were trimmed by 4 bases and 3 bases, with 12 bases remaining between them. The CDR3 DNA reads TGTGCCAGCAGCTCCCAGCCGGGGGACACCGGGGAGCTGTTTTTT. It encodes CASSSQPGDTGELFF.

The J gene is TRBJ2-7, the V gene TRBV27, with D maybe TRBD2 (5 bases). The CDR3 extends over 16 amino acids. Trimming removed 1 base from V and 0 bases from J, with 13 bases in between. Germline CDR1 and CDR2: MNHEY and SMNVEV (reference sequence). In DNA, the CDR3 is TGTGCCAGCAGTTTATTAAGCGGCCACCTCTCCTACGAGCAGTACTTC. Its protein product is CASSLLSGHLSYEQYF.

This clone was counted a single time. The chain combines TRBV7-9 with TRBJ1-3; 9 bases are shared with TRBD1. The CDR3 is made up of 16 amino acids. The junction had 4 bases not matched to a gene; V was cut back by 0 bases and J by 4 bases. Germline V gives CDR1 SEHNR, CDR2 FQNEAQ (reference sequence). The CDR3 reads CASSLARTGDGNTIYF. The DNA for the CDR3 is TGTGCCAGCAGCTTAGCGCGGACAGGGGACGGAAACACCATATATTTT. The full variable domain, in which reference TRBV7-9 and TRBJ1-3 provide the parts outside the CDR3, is DTGVSQNPRHKITKRGQNVTFRCDPISEHNRLYWYRQTLGQGPEFLTYFQNEAQLEKSRLLSDRFSAERPKGSFSTLEIQRTEQGDSAMYLCASSLARTGDGNTIYFGEGSWLTVV.

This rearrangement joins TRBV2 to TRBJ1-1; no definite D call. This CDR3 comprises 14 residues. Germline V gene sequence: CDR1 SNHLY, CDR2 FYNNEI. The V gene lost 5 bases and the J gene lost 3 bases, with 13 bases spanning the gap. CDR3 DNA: TGTGCCAGCAGTCTACACACTCGGGACACTGAAGCTTTCTTT. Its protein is CASSLHTRDTEAFF.

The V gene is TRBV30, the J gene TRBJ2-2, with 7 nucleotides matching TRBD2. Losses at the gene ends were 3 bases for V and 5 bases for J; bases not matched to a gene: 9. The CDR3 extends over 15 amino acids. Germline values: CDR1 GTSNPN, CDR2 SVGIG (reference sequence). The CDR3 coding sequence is TGTGCCTGGAGAGTAGACGGGGGGTGGACCGGGGAGCTGTTTTTT. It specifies CAWRVDGGWTGELFF.

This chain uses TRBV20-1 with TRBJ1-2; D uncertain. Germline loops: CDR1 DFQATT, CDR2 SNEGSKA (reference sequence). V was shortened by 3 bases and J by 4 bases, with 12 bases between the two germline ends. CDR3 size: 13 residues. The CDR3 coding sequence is TGCAGTGCTAGTAGAGAGGACTCCTATGGCTACACCTTC. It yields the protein CSASREDSYGYTF.

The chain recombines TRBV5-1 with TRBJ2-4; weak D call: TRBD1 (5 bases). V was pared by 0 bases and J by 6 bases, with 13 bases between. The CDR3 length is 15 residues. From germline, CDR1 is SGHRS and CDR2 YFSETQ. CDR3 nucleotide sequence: TGCGCCAGCAGCTTGGAACAGGCGGTTGGAAACATTCAGTACTTC. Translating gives CASSLEQAVGNIQYF.

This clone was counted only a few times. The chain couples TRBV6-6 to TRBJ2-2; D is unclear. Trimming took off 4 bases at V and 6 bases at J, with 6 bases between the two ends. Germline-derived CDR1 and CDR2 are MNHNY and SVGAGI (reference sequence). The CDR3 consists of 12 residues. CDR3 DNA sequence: TGTGCCAGCAGTTCCAGGCCCGGGGAGCTGTTTTTT. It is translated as CASSSRPGELFF.

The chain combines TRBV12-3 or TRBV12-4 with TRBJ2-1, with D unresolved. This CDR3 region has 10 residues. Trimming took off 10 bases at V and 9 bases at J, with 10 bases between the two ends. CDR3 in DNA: TGTGCCAACGACTCCAGTGAGCAGTTCTTC. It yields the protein CANDSSEQFF.

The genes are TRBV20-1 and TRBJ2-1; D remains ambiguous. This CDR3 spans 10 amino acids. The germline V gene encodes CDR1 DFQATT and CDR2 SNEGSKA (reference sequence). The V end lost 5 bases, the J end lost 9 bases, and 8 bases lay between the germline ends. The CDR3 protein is CSAYRSEQFF. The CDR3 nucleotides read TGCAGTGCTTACCGGTCTGAGCAGTTCTTC.

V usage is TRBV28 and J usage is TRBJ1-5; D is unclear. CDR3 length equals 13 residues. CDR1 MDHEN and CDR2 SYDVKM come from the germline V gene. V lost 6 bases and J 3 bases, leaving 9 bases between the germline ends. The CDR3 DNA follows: TGTGCCAGCAGGGCCCCTTCCAATCAGCCCCAGCATTTT. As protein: CASRAPSNQPQHF.

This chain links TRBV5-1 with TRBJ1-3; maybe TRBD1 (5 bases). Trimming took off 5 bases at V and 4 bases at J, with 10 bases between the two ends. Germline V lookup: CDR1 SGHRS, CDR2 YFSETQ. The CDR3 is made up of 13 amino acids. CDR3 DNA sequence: TGCGCCAGCAGTTCAGGGTCCGGAAACACCATATATTTT. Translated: CASSSGSGNTIYF. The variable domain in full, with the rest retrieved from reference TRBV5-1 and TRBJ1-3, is KAGVTQTPRYLIKTRGQQVTLSCSPISGHRSVSWYQQTPGQGLQFLFEYFSETQRNKGNFPGRFSGRQFSNSRSEMNVSTLELGDSALYLCASSSGSGNTIYFGEGSWLTVV.

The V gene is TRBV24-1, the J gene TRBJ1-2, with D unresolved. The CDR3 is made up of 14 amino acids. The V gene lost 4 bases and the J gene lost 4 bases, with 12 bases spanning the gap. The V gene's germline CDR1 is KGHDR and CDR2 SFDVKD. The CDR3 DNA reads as TGTGCCACCAGTGAGGCCGGAGAGGTCTATGGCTACACCTTC. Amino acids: CATSEAGEVYGYTF.

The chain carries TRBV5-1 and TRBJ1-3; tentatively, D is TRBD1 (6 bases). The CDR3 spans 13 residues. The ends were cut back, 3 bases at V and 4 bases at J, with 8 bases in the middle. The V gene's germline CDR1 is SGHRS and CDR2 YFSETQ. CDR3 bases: TGCGCCAGCAGCTCCGGGACAGGAAACACCATATATTTT. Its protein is CASSSGTGNTIYF.

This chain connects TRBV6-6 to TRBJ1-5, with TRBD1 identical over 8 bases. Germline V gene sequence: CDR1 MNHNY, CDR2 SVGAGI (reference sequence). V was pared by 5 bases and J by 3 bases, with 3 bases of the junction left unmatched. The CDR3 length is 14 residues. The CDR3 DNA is TGTGCCAGCAGTCGGACAGGGACCAATCAGCCCCAGCATTTT. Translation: CASSRTGTNQPQHF.

CDR3 DNA sequence: TGCGCCAGCAGCTACCTAGCGGGAGCTTCGGATACGCAGTATTTT. Translation gives CASSYLAGASDTQYF. The chain is built from TRBV5-1 and TRBJ2-3, with 10 nucleotides matching TRBD2. Unmatched junction bases numbered 7, after V lost 3 bases and J lost 6 bases. CDR3 length: 15 amino acids. Germline V gives CDR1 SGHRS, CDR2 YFSETQ.

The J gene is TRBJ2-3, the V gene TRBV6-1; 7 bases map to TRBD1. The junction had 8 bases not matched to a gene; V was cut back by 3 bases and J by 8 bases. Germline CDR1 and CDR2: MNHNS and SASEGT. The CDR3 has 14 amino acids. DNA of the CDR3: TGTGCCAGCAGTGATGAGGGGGCGAAGGGTACGCAGTATTTT. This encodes CASSDEGAKGTQYF.

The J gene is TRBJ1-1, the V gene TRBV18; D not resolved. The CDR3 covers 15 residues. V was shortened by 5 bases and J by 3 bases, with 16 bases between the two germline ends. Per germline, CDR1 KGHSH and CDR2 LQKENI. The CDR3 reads CASSAFEGRDTEAFF. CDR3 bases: TGTGCCAGCTCAGCCTTCGAGGGCAGAGACACTGAAGCTTTCTTT.